This TCR beta chain comes out of a study of shared clonotypes between healthy human individuals. Investigators divided CD4+ cells into CD45RA+ naive and CD45RA-negative memory subsets. TCRdb keeps only in-frame clones here, not all; method: immunoSEQ multiplex PCR. Found here are 950,000 to 1,100,000 clones, roughly 80% of them singletons; the top ten hold 1.4% to 1.5%. The CDR3 covers 14 residues. With 6 bases clipped from V and 7 bases from J, the junction kept 5 bases outside the gene matches. The germline gives CDR1 SNHLY, CDR2 FYNNEI. This TCR derives from a man between 18 and 35 years old in good health. Sequencing was performed on memory CD4+ T cells sorted from blood. Subset defined: CD45RA-negative fraction. V gene TRBV2 combines with J gene TRBJ2-3, with TRBD2 matching over 12 bases. CDR3: CASSRLAGENTQYF. The CDR3 region has the DNA TGTGCCAGCAGCAGACTAGCGGGAGAAAATACGCAGTATTTT. Full variable domain (missing parts from reference TRBV2 and TRBJ2-3): EPEVTQTPSHQVTQMGQEVILRCVPISNHLYFYWYRQILGQKVEFLVSFYNNEISEKSEIFDDQFSVERPDGSNFTLKIRSTKLEDSAMYFCASSRLAGENTQYFGPGTRLTVL.